This T cell receptor (beta chain) appears in the sequencing data of a study of cytotoxic CD8 clonotypes in ibrutinib-treated CLL. Germline CDR1 GTSNPN, CDR2 SVGIG (reference sequence). Trimming pared 1 base from V and 0 bases from J, leaving 5 bases between. This CDR3 contains 13 residues. Produced via immunoSEQ multiplex PCR; TCRdb's table is partial and in-frame only. Among more than 200,000 clones listed, 70% were seen once. Study outcomes and limitations: Clonality measured at baseline exceeded age-matched healthy donors, tracking circulating CD8+ T-cell counts. Treatment saw public clonotypes, which were uncommon, either contract or stay stable. Sampling of sustained-remission and progressing patients occurred at differing times. Before falling back toward baseline at progression, clonality had risen at the time of ibrutinib response.

As for this clone: What it binds is not known.

The starting material was PBMCs, obtained after 24 months of ibrutinib treatment. V is TRBV30 and J is TRBJ2-3; D not certain. The receptor was isolated from a human donor with chronic lymphocytic leukemia. For the CDR3, the DNA is TGTGCCTGGAGTGAGGGAAGCACAGATACGCAGTATTTT. Amino acid sequence: CAWSEGSTDTQYF. The full variable domain, rest sourced from reference TRBV30 and TRBJ2-3, is SQTIHQWPATLVQPVGSPLSLECTVEGTSNPNLYWYRQAAGRGLQLLFYSVGIGQISSEVPQNLSASRPQDRQFILSSKKLLLSDSGFYLCAWSEGSTDTQYFGPGTRLTVL.